These T cell receptor beta chains were read from a single sample in a study of regulatory T cells in long-lasting Graves disease. One entry per CDR3 protein, called by TCRdb with MiXCR from the multiplex PCR reads. The sample carries about 620,000 distinct CDR3 sequences, approximately 15% recorded once. These data were also reused for a study on T cells in Graves' hyperthyroidism and ophthalmopathy.

Specimen: peripheral blood mononuclear cells (PBMCs), collected at new diagnosis, from a patient treated with antithyroid drugs. The receptors were gathered from a woman aged 25 to 45 with Graves disease. CDR3s include the opening cysteine and the closing phenylalanine or tryptophan. Each record gives: clone size, D gene, V gene, J gene, CDR3 protein, CDR3 DNA. The D gene is left open where the match is weak. Only some rows state a clone size, as once, few, many or a class for expanded clones.

>few|.|TRBV2|TRBJ1-4
CASSDTSTNEKLFF
TGTGCCAGCAGCGACACATCAACTAATGAAAAACTGTTTTTT
>many|TRBD2|TRBV20-1|TRBJ2-1
CSEERDNYNEQFF
TGCAGTGAGGAGCGGGATAATTACAATGAGCAGTTCTTC
>many|TRBD1|TRBV12-3/TRBV12-4|TRBJ2-2
CASSKGQGTGELFF
TGTGCCAGCAGTAAGGGACAGGGTACCGGGGAGCTGTTTTTT
>many|TRBD2|TRBV5-1|TRBJ2-7
CASSYLGLAGNYEQYF
TGCGCCAGCAGCTACTTAGGACTAGCGGGGAACTACGAGCAGTACTTC
>many|.|TRBV20-1|TRBJ1-6
CSARDGGRSPLHF
TGCAGTGCTAGAGATGGGGGGCGGTCACCCCTCCACTTT
>many|.|TRBV7-2|TRBJ1-1
CASSLATNLGRPNTEAFF
TGTGCCAGCAGCTTAGCTACCAACCTAGGCAGGCCCAACACTGAAGCTTTCTTT
>.|.|TRBV28|TRBJ1-6
CASSFNRRSPLHF
TGTGCCAGCAGTTTCAATCGACGATCACCCCTCCACTTT
>many|.|TRBV7-2|TRBJ2-3
CASSSFFSDTQYF
TGTGCCAGCAGCTCGTTTTTCTCAGATACGCAGTATTTT
>few|.|TRBV28|TRBJ1-5
CAGSLTQPYSNQPQHF
TGTGCCGGCAGTTTAACACAACCTTATAGCAATCAGCCCCAGCATTTT
>.|.|TRBV6-1|TRBJ1-4
CASSNSGNNEKLFF
TGTGCCAGCAGTAACAGCGGGAACAATGAAAAACTGTTTTTT
>many|.|TRBV20-1|TRBJ1-1
CSARDQGLLNTEAFF
TGCAGTGCTAGAGATCAGGGACTCTTGAACACTGAAGCTTTCTTT
>many|TRBD2|TRBV20-1|TRBJ2-7
CSALGLAGGLYEQYF
TGCAGTGCCTTAGGACTAGCGGGAGGTCTCTACGAGCAGTACTTC
>few|TRBD1|TRBV7-3|TRBJ2-5
CASSSTGGQETQYF
TGTGCCAGCAGCTCGACAGGGGGCCAAGAGACCCAGTACTTC
>.|.|TRBV20-1|TRBJ1-5
CSARDLQGSNQPQHF
TGCAGTGCTAGAGATCTACAGGGTAGCAATCAGCCCCAGCATTTT
>many|.|TRBV27|TRBJ1-5
CASSLISPTGTQPQHF
TGTGCCAGCAGTTTAATCTCCCCTACAGGGACTCAGCCCCAGCATTTT
>many|.|TRBV6-1|TRBJ1-5
CASSDRVFREQPQHF
TGTGCCAGCAGTGACAGGGTCTTTCGCGAACAGCCCCAGCATTTT
>many|.|TRBV15|TRBJ1-2
CATSRVRLEGTNYGYTF
TGTGCCACCAGCAGAGTACGACTAGAGGGAACTAACTATGGCTACACCTTC
>many|TRBD1|TRBV7-3|TRBJ2-1
CASSLTGNSYNEQFF
TGTGCCAGCAGCTTGACAGGGAACTCCTACAATGAGCAGTTCTTC
>many|.|TRBV18|TRBJ1-5
CASSLATDSNQPQHF
TGTGCCAGCTCACTAGCGACAGATAGCAATCAGCCCCAGCATTTT
>.|TRBD2|TRBV27|TRBJ2-3
CASSLKSGLAGGPRDTQYF
TGTGCCAGCAGTTTAAAATCAGGGCTAGCGGGAGGGCCGCGAGATACGCAGTATTTT
>.|.|TRBV27|TRBJ1-5
CASSLGPSLNQPQHF
TGTGCCAGCAGTTTAGGGCCCTCCCTCAATCAGCCCCAGCATTTT
>.|TRBD2|TRBV20-1|TRBJ2-1
CSARDSGGSYNEQFF
TGCAGTGCTAGAGATTCGGGAGGCTCCTACAATGAGCAGTTCTTC
>many|.|TRBV7-2|TRBJ2-7
CASSFLPQSYEQYF
TGTGCCAGCAGCTTTTTGCCCCAGTCCTACGAGCAGTACTTC
>many|TRBD2|TRBV24-1|TRBJ2-3
CATSAIGLAGGDTQYF
TGTGCCACCAGCGCTATTGGACTAGCGGGAGGAGATACGCAGTATTTT
>many|.|TRBV6-1|TRBJ2-5
CASSQFRETQYF
TGTGCCAGCAGTCAATTCCGAGAGACCCAGTACTTC
>many|TRBD1|TRBV2|TRBJ1-6
CASSGQVNSPLHF
TGTGCCAGCAGCGGACAGGTGAATTCACCCCTCCACTTT
>few|TRBD2|TRBV6-1|TRBJ2-1
CATTGLAEYNEQFF
TGTGCCACTACGGGACTAGCGGAGTACAATGAGCAGTTCTTC
>few|TRBD1|TRBV3-1|TRBJ2-7
CASSQGDRPLYEQYF
TGTGCCAGCAGCCAGGGGGACAGGCCCCTATACGAGCAGTACTTC
>.|.|TRBV19|TRBJ2-1
CASNRNNFGNEQFF
TGTGCCAGTAATCGGAACAATTTCGGCAATGAGCAGTTCTTC
>many|.|TRBV28|TRBJ1-2
CASIMGYPNYGYTF
TGTGCCAGCATTATGGGCTACCCTAACTATGGCTACACCTTC
>.|.|TRBV28|TRBJ1-2
CASSFGSYGYTF
TGTGCCAGCAGTTTTGGTTCCTATGGCTACACCTTC
>few|TRBD1|TRBV20-1|TRBJ1-6
CSARASGTGGGIYNSPLHF
TGCAGTGCTAGAGCTTCCGGGACAGGGGGTGGGATATATAATTCACCCCTCCACTTT
>many|.|TRBV24-1|TRBJ1-2
CATSDLLGYTF
TGTGCCACCAGTGATTTGCTCGGCTACACCTTC
>.|TRBD1|TRBV18|TRBJ1-2
CASSRQTGIDGYTF
TGTGCCAGCTCACGTCAGACAGGGATCGATGGCTACACCTTC
>.|.|TRBV6-1|TRBJ2-7
CATTEGGGEQYF
TGTGCCACAACCGAGGGAGGGGGCGAGCAGTACTTC
>few|TRBD1|TRBV30|TRBJ1-4
CAAGPGQRNEKLFF
TGTGCCGCTGGCCCGGGACAGAGGAATGAAAAACTGTTTTTT
>.|.|TRBV19|TRBJ1-4
CASRGNRKGDEKLFF
TGTGCCAGTAGGGGGAACAGGAAAGGAGATGAAAAACTGTTTTTT
>many|.|TRBV2|TRBJ1-5
CASTHLKVQPQHF
TGTGCCAGTACACACCTGAAGGTCCAGCCCCAGCATTTT
>few|TRBD1|TRBV30|TRBJ2-7
CAWNRGSYEQYF
TGTGCCTGGAACAGGGGGTCCTACGAGCAGTACTTC
>few|TRBD2|TRBV20-1|TRBJ2-3
CSASGGARTDTQYF
TGCAGTGCCTCGGGGGGGGCAAGGACAGATACGCAGTATTTT
>many|.|TRBV2|TRBJ2-3
CASTLPGDGTDTQYF
TGTGCCAGCACCCTCCCAGGGGATGGCACAGATACGCAGTATTTT
>many|.|TRBV5-6|TRBJ1-5
CASSTAWGNQPQHF
TGTGCCAGCAGCACCGCCTGGGGGAATCAGCCCCAGCATTTT
>few|.|TRBV18|TRBJ1-4
CASSPAPQLLANEKLFF
TGTGCCAGCTCACCAGCCCCCCAGCTGCTTGCTAATGAAAAACTGTTTTTT
>.|.|TRBV5-1|TRBJ1-4
CASSDGRSESGEKLFF
TGCGCCAGCAGCGACGGACGGAGTGAATCCGGTGAAAAACTGTTTTTT
>many|.|TRBV28|TRBJ2-7
CASSIRGTEQYF
TGTGCCAGCAGCATCAGGGGTACCGAGCAGTACTTC
>many|TRBD2|TRBV11-2|TRBJ2-3
CASSLKGLGTDTQYF
TGTGCCAGCAGCTTAAAAGGACTAGGCACAGATACGCAGTATTTT
>.|TRBD1|TRBV19|TRBJ1-1
CASSMVFRGRGNTEAFF
TGTGCCAGTAGTATGGTGTTTAGGGGGCGTGGGAACACTGAAGCTTTCTTT
>many|.|TRBV2|TRBJ2-2
CASRTGLNTGELFF
TGTGCCAGCAGGACGGGACTCAACACCGGGGAGCTGTTTTTT
>.|.|TRBV13|TRBJ2-4
CASTHETAKNIQYF
TGTGCCAGCACTCACGAGACCGCCAAAAACATTCAGTACTTC